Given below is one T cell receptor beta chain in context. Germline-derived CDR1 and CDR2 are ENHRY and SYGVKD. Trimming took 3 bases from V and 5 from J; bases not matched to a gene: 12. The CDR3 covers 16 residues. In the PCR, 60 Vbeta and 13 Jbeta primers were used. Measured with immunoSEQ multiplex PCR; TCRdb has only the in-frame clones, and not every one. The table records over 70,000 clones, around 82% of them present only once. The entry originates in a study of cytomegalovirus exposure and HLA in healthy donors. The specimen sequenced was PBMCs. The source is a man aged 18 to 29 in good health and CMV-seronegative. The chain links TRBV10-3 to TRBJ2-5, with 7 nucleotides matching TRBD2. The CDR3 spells CAISEGQGGVRETQYF. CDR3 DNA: TGTGCCATCAGTGAAGGCCAGGGAGGGGTGAGGGAGACCCAGTACTTC.